Below are 27 T cell receptor beta chains sequenced from a single sample in a study of Ad26.COV2.S vaccination and SARS-CoV-2 variants. Treatment defined: roughly 20 received Ad26.COV2.S at low or high dose, single or two shots; roughly five received placebo; per-sample allocation not given. Vaccine and placebo recipients were sampled on day 63 after the first injection. Here immunoSEQ multiplex PCR was the method, and the copy in TCRdb shows in-frame clones only, minus some. The sample lists 440,000 or so clones, less than 95% occurring once. The material sequenced was peripheral blood, taken in a trial of Ad26.COV2.S vaccine versus placebo. The receptors stem from a person between 18 and 59 years old who received the Ad26.COV2.S COVID-19 vaccine or a placebo.

The rearrangement joins TRBV7-3 to TRBJ1-5; D is ambiguous. The V gene lost 2 bases and the J gene lost 5 bases, with 13 bases spanning the gap. The germline V gene has CDR1 SGHTA and CDR2 FQGTGA. The CDR3 is 15 amino acids. The CDR3 loop reads CASSLWGGADQPQHF. DNA for the CDR3: TGTGCCAGCAGCTTATGGGGAGGCGCGGATCAGCCCCAGCATTTT.

The rearrangement joins TRBV7-8 to TRBJ2-7; D perhaps matches TRBD2 (5 bases). Germline values: CDR1 SGHVS, CDR2 FQNEAQ. The CDR3 spans 15 residues. The V gene lost 4 bases and the J gene lost 2 bases, with 15 bases spanning the gap. DNA for the CDR3: TGTGCCAGCAGCTCGAAATTCGGACTTACCTACGAGCAGTACTTC. It codes for CASSSKFGLTYEQYF.

The chain has TRBV7-2 and TRBJ2-5; the D gene is possibly TRBD1 (6 bases). V was clipped by 6 bases and J by 4 bases, with 18 bases between them. Germline V lookup: CDR1 SGHTA, CDR2 FQGNSA. This CDR3 is built from 15 residues. In DNA form, the CDR3 reads TGTGCCAGCAGTTCTGGACAGCCCCACGTAGAGACCCAGTACTTC. This translates into CASSSGQPHVETQYF.

The chain couples TRBV9 to TRBJ1-3; no definite D call. CDR1 and CDR2 from the germline V gene are SGDLS and YYNGEE. Trimming stripped 4 bases from V and 4 bases from J, with 18 bases between. CDR3 length equals 16 residues. CDR3 amino acids: CASSPPLSLSGNTIYF. The DNA of the CDR3 is TGTGCCAGCAGCCCCCCCCTTTCCCTTTCAGGAAACACCATATATTTT.

The chain uses TRBV11-3 and TRBJ2-5, with unresolved D. V gave up 5 bases and J gave up 7 bases, with 14 bases separating them. The length of the CDR3 is 13 residues. Germline assignment: CDR1 SGHNT and CDR2 YENEEA. In DNA, the CDR3 is TGTGCCAGCAGCCCGCACGAGTTGGGGACCCAGTACTTC. Protein product: CASSPHELGTQYF.

The chain uses TRBV6-5 and TRBJ1-1; TRBD1 is a possible D gene (6 bases). The CDR3 has 15 residues. Per the germline V gene, CDR1 is MNHEY and CDR2 is SVGAGI. V was shortened by 4 bases and J by 1 base, with 13 bases between the two germline ends. The CDR3 sequence: CASSLARGQNTEAFF. The CDR3 nucleotides read TGTGCCAGCAGTTTGGCCAGGGGACAGAACACTGAAGCTTTCTTT.

The chain combines TRBV28 with TRBJ2-1; D is perhaps TRBD1 (6 bases). The germline CDR1 and CDR2 sequences are MDHEN and SYDVKM. The CDR3 sequence is 14 residues long. V was cut by 7 bases and J by 8 bases, with 18 bases left in between. CDR3 in amino acids: CASTPLQTGDEQFF. The CDR3, as DNA: TGTGCCAGCACACCCCTTCAGACAGGCGATGAGCAGTTCTTC. The complete variable domain, with remaining parts taken from reference TRBV28 and TRBJ2-1, reads DVKVTQSSRYLVKRTGEKVFLECVQDMDHENMFWYRQDPGLGLRLIYFSYDVKMKEKGDIPEGYSVSREKKERFSLILESASTNQTSMYLCASTPLQTGDEQFFGPGTRLTVL.

The chain employs TRBV7-3 and TRBJ1-5, with 11 bases fitting TRBD1. The trim removed 5 bases at V and 7 bases at J, leaving 10 bases unmatched. Germline V CDR1 and CDR2: SGHTA, FQGTGA. This CDR3 comprises 16 residues. CDR3 sequence: CASSPSLGQGDQPQHF. The DNA for the CDR3 is TGTGCCAGCAGCCCCTCTTTGGGACAGGGGGACCAGCCCCAGCATTTT.

V usage is TRBV7-2 and J usage is TRBJ1-5; no clear D. Germline V lookup: CDR1 SGHTA, CDR2 FQGNSA. V was clipped by 1 base and J by 0 bases, with 7 bases between them. This CDR3 spans 15 amino acids. CDR3 nucleotide sequence: TGTGCCAGCAGCTTAGACAGACATAGCAATCAGCCCCAGCATTTT. It specifies CASSLDRHSNQPQHF.

The V and J genes are TRBV6-2 or TRBV6-3 and TRBJ1-5; D is unclear. The germline gives CDR1 MNHEY, CDR2 SVGEGT. With 0 bases removed from V and 4 bases from J, the gap between germline ends came to 4 bases. This CDR3 spans 13 amino acids. The CDR3 coding sequence is TGTGCCAGCAGTTACTCGAATAATCAGCCCCAGCATTTT. Translated, it gives CASSYSNNQPQHF.

The CDR3 DNA reads as TGTGCCAGTAGTATCGGTTTTGGGACAGTCACAGATACGCAGTATTTT. As protein: CASSIGFGTVTDTQYF. The chain recombines TRBV19 with TRBJ2-3; 7 bases are a match to TRBD1. Germline CDR1 reads LNHDA; CDR2 reads SQIVND (reference sequence). The CDR3 consists of 16 residues. V was clipped by 3 bases and J by 2 bases; unmatched bases: 8. Using reference TRBV19 and TRBJ2-3 for the parts outside the CDR3, the full variable domain is DGGITQSPKYLFRKEGQNVTLSCEQNLNHDAMYWYRQDPGQGLRLIYYSQIVNDFQKGDIAEGYSVSREKKESFPLTVTSAQKNPTAFYLCASSIGFGTVTDTQYFGPGTRLTVL.

This clone was counted a few times. V usage is TRBV18 and J usage is TRBJ1-5, with TRBD1 identical over 7 bases. CDR1 and CDR2 (germline): KGHSH, LQKENI. This CDR3 contains 15 residues. V was pared by 2 bases and J by 5 bases, with 6 bases of the junction left unmatched. DNA of the CDR3: TGTGCCAGCTCACCAAGAGGGGGCGGGGATCAGCCCCAGCATTTT. The encoded protein is CASSPRGGGDQPQHF. Using reference TRBV18 and TRBJ1-5 for the parts outside the CDR3, the full variable domain is NAGVMQNPRHLVRRRGQEARLRCSPMKGHSHVYWYRQLPEEGLKFMVYLQKENIIDESGMPKERFSAEFPKEGPSILRIQQVVRGDSAAYFCASSPRGGGDQPQHFGDGTRLSIL.

This chain links TRBV6-5 with TRBJ2-1, with D possibly being TRBD2 (6 bases). The CDR3 has 13 residues. Germline values: CDR1 MNHEY, CDR2 SVGAGI. The V gene lost 7 bases and the J gene lost 7 bases, with 14 bases spanning the gap. The CDR3 region has the DNA TGTGCCAGCACGCCAGGACTATGGAATGAGCAGTTCTTC. Translated: CASTPGLWNEQFF.

This chain joins TRBV13 and TRBJ1-1, with TRBD1 as a possible D gene (6 bases). The CDR3 length is 15 residues. The V gene's germline CDR1 is PRHDT and CDR2 FYEKMQ (reference sequence). V lost 4 bases to trimming and J lost 0 bases, with 12 bases between them. The CDR3: CASSSTGQMNTEAFF. The CDR3 bases are TGTGCCAGCAGCTCCACCGGACAGATGAACACTGAAGCTTTCTTT.

The chain links TRBV6-1 to TRBJ1-6, with D perhaps TRBD1 (6 bases). The CDR3 runs 18 residues. V shed 2 bases and J shed 0 bases, with 14 bases lying between them. CDR1 is MNHNS and CDR2 is SASEGT in the germline V gene. The CDR3: CASSELQVTGSYNSPLHF. CDR3 DNA sequence: TGTGCCAGCAGTGAACTACAGGTGACAGGCTCCTATAATTCACCCCTCCACTTT.

To note about this clone: Other DNA sequences within the sample encode an identical CDR3. In nucleotides, the CDR3 is TGTGCCAGCAGTTTTTCAGTGAACACTGAAGCTTTCTTT. Its translation: CASSFSVNTEAFF. The V gene is TRBV27, the J gene TRBJ1-1; D gene ambiguous. CDR1 is MNHEY, CDR2 SMNVEV, per germline (reference sequence). Between the trimmed V and J ends, which lost 3 bases and 0 bases, there was a span of 5 bases. The CDR3 is made up of 13 amino acids.

This chain uses TRBV7-9 with TRBJ2-2, with 7 bases fitting TRBD1. Per germline, CDR1 SEHNR and CDR2 FQNEAQ (reference sequence). V was pared by 5 bases and J by 1 base, with 10 bases of the junction left unmatched. The CDR3 is 17 residues long. Written as DNA, the CDR3 is TGTGCCAGCAGCCAATCCTTGACAGGGTGGAACACCGGGGAGCTGTTTTTT. The encoded protein is CASSQSLTGWNTGELFF.

The chain has TRBV10-3 and TRBJ1-1, with 7 nucleotides matching TRBD1. Germline CDR1 reads ENHRY; CDR2 reads SYGVKD. CDR3 length: 15 residues. V dropped 7 bases and J dropped 5; count of bases not matched to a gene: 13. The CDR3 nucleotides read TGTGCCATCAATTCCGTAAGACAGGGTGGGACTGAAGCTTTCTTT. As protein: CAINSVRQGGTEAFF.

The chain couples TRBV28 to TRBJ1-2, with TRBD1 as a possible D gene (5 bases). CDR3 length: 14 amino acids. The germline V gene has CDR1 MDHEN and CDR2 SYDVKM. Trimming took 5 bases from V and 4 from J, leaving 14 bases between them. The CDR3 region has the DNA TGTGCCAGCAGTCCCGATCCGGGGGGCTATGGCTACACCTTC. Residues: CASSPDPGGYGYTF.

The J gene is TRBJ1-5, the V gene TRBV7-2, with D perhaps TRBD1 (6 bases). The CDR3 totals 16 residues. Looked up from germline, CDR1 is SGHTA and CDR2 is FQGNSA. V lost 2 bases to trimming and J lost 3 bases, with 14 bases between them. The chain's CDR3 is CASSLFFRTANQPQHF. CDR3 sequence (DNA): TGTGCCAGCAGCTTATTCTTTAGGACAGCCAATCAGCCCCAGCATTTT.

The gene calls are TRBV5-1 and TRBJ2-3; D is perhaps TRBD2 (7 bases). CDR1 is SGHRS, CDR2 YFSETQ, per germline. V lost 8 bases, J lost 3 bases, and 10 bases lay in between. The length of the CDR3 is 12 residues. Written as DNA, the CDR3 is TGCGCCAGTAAGGGGGGGACAGATACGCAGTATTTT. This gives the protein CASKGGTDTQYF.

The genes are TRBV6-5 and TRBJ2-2, with D possibly TRBD1 on 5 matching bases. The V end was cut by 7 bases, the J end by 5 bases, with 8 bases between. Germline CDR1 reads MNHEY; CDR2 reads SVGAGI. The CDR3 spans 12 residues. CDR3 DNA: TGTGCCAGCAATAGGGGTACCGGGGAGCTGTTTTTT. It yields the protein CASNRGTGELFF.

The chain has TRBV9 and TRBJ2-3; D uncertain. The CDR3 is 14 amino acids. CDR1 is SGDLS and CDR2 is YYNGEE in the germline V gene. The germline V and J ends were trimmed by 2 bases and 5 bases, with 12 bases remaining between them. The CDR3 DNA follows: TGTGCCAGCAGCGTGAGGAGTGAGAGAGATACGCAGTATTTT. Translated: CASSVRSERDTQYF.

The chain carries TRBV20-1 and TRBJ2-4; D unresolved. The CDR3 contains 15 residues. Germline CDR1 is DFQATT and CDR2 is SNEGSKA (reference sequence). The V and J ends lost 3 bases and 1 base respectively, with 13 bases between them. CDR3 DNA sequence: TGCAGTGCTAGTGACTTTAGGGCGGCCAAAAACATTCAGTACTTC. Translating it yields CSASDFRAAKNIQYF.

Concerning this clone itself: This same CDR3 is encoded by further DNA sequences in the sample. The chain joins TRBV9 to TRBJ2-7, with 14 bases fitting TRBD2. With 3 bases clipped from V and 3 bases from J, the junction kept 2 bases outside the gene matches. The CDR3 totals 15 residues. The germline gives CDR1 SGDLS, CDR2 YYNGEE. The CDR3 nucleotides are TGTGCCAGCAGCGCTGGGACTAGCGGGAGCTACGAGCAGTACTTC. Translated: CASSAGTSGSYEQYF.

The rearrangement links TRBV11-2 to TRBJ2-3; possibly TRBD1 or TRBD2 for D (5 bases each). This CDR3 spans 15 amino acids. Trimming shortened V by 5 bases and J by 3 bases, and 15 bases separated the two germline ends. CDR1 and CDR2 (germline): SGHAT, FQNNGV. The DNA for the CDR3 is TGTGCCAGCAGCACACCGGGACGGGAAACAGATACGCAGTATTTT. It codes for CASSTPGRETDTQYF.

The V call is TRBV4-2, the J call TRBJ2-1, with no clear D. The CDR3 covers 13 residues. Germline CDR1 LGHNA, CDR2 YNFKEQ. Trimming removed 1 base from V and 6 bases from J, with 7 bases in between. CDR3 loop: CASSQVLSNEQFF. The CDR3 nucleotides are TGTGCCAGCAGCCAAGTCCTCTCCAATGAGCAGTTCTTC.